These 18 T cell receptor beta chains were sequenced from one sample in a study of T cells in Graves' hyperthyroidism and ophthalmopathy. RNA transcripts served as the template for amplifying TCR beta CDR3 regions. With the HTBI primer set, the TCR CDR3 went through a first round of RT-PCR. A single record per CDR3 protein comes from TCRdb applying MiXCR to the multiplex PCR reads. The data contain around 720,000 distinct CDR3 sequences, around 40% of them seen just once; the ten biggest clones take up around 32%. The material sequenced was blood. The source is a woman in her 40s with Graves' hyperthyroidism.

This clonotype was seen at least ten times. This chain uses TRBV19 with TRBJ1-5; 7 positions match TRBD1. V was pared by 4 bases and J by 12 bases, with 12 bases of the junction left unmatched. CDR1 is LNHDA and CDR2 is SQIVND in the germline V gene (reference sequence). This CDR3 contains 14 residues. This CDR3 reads CASSNTGVSGDQHF. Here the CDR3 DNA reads TGTGCCAGTAGTAACACAGGGGTATCAGGTGACCAGCATTTT.

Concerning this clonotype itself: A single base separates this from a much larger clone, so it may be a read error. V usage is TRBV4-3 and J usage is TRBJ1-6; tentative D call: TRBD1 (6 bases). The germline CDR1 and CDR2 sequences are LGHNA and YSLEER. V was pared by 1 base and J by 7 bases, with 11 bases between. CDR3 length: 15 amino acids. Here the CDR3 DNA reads TGCGCCAGCAGCCAAGGTGGTCAGGGGAATTCACCCCTCCACTTT. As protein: CASSQGGQGNSPLHF.

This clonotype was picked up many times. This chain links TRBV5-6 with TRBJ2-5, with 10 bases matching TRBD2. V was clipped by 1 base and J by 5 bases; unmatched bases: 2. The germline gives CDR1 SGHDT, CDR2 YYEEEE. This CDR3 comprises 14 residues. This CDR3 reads CASSLLAGEETQYF. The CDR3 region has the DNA TGTGCCAGCAGCTTGCTAGCGGGAGAGGAGACCCAGTACTTC.

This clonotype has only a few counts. The CDR3 reads CASSPDLNQPQHF. The CDR3 coding sequence is TGTGCCAGCTCACCCGACCTAAATCAGCCCCAGCATTTT. The rearrangement uses TRBV19 and TRBJ1-5; no clear D. Trimming shortened V by 9 bases and J by 4 bases, and 13 bases separated the two germline ends. Germline values: CDR1 LNHDA, CDR2 SQIVND (reference sequence). This CDR3 contains 13 residues.

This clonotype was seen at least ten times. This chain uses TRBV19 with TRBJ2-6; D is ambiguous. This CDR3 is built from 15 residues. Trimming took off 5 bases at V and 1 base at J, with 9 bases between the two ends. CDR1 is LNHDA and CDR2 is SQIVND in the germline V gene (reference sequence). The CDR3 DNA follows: TGTGCCAGTAGTCTATTCCAGTCTGGGGCCAACGTCCTGACTTTC. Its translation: CASSLFQSGANVLTF.

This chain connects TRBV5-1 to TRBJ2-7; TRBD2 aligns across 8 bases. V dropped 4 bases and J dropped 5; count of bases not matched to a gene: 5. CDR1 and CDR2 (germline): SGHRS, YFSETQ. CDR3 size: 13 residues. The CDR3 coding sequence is TGCGCCAGCAGCCCCAGGACTAGCAACGAGCAGTACTTC. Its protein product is CASSPRTSNEQYF.

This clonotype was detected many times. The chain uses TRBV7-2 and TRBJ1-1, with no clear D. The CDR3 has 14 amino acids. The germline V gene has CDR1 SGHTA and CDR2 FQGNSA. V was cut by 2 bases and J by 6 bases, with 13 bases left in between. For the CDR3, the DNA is TGTGCCAGCAGCTTAATTGGCGTGTCGCCTGAAGCTTTCTTT. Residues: CASSLIGVSPEAFF.

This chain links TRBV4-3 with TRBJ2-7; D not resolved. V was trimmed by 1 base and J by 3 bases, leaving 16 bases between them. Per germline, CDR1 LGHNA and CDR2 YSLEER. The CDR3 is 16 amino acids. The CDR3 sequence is CASSQGLPGVSYEQYF. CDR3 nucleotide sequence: TGCGCCAGCAGCCAAGGGTTACCGGGTGTGAGCTACGAGCAGTACTTC.

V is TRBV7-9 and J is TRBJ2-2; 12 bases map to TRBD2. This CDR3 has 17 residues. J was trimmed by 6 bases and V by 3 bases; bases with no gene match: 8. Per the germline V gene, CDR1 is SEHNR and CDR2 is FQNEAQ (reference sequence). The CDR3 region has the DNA TGTGCCAGCAGCTTCGGACTAGCGGGAAAGCGGGCCGGGGAGCTGTTTTTT. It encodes CASSFGLAGKRAGELFF.

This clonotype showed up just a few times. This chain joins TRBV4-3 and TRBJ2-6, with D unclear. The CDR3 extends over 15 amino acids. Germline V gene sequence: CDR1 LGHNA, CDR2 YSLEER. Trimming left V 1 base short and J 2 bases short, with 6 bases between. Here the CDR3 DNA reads TGCGCCAGCAGCCAAGCCTACCCTGGGGCCAACGTCCTGACTTTC. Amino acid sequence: CASSQAYPGANVLTF.

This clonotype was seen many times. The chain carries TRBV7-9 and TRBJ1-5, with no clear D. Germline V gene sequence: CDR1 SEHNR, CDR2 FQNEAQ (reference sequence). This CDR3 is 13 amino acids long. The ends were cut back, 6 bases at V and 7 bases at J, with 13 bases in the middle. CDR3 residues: CASSQHGEQPQHF. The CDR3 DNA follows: TGTGCCAGCAGTCAACACGGAGAGCAGCCCCAGCATTTT. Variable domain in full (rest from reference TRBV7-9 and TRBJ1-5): DTGVSQNPRHKITKRGQNVTFRCDPISEHNRLYWYRQTLGQGPEFLTYFQNEAQLEKSRLLSDRFSAERPKGSFSTLEIQRTEQGDSAMYLCASSQHGEQPQHFGDGTRLSIL.

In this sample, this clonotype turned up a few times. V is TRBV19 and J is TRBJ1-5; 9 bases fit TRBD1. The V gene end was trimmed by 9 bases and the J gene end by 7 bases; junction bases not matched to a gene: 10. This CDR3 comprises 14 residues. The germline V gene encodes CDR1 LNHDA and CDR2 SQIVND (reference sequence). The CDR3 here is CASTPTGGLQPQHF. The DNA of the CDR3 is TGTGCCAGCACCCCTACAGGGGGCTTACAGCCCCAGCATTTT.

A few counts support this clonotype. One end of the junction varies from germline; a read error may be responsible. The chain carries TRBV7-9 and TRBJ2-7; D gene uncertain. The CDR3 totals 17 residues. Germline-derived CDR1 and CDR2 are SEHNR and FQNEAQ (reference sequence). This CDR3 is CASSQRTDHASSYEQYF. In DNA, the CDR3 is TGCGCCAGCAGCCAAAGGACGGACCACGCCTCCTCCTACGAGCAGTACTTC.

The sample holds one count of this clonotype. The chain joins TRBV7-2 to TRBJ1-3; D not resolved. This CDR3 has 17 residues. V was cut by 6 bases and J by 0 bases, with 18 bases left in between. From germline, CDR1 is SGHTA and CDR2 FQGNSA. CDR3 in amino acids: CASSYGTYTGSGNTIYF. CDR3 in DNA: TGTGCCAGCAGTTACGGCACTTATACCGGCTCTGGAAACACCATATATTTT.

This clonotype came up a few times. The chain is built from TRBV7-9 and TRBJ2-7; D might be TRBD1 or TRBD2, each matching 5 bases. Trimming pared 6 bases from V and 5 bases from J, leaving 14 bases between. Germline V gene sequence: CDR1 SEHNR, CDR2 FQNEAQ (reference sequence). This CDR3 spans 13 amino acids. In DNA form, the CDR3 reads TGTGCCAGCAGTACTTTGGGGGTGGACGAGCAGTACTTC. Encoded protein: CASSTLGVDEQYF.

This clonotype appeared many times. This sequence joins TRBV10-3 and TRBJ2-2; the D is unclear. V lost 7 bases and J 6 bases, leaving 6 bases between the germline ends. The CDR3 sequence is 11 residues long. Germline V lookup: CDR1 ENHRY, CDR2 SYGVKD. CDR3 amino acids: CAINWAGELFF. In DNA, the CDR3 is TGTGCCATCAATTGGGCCGGGGAGCTGTTTTTT.

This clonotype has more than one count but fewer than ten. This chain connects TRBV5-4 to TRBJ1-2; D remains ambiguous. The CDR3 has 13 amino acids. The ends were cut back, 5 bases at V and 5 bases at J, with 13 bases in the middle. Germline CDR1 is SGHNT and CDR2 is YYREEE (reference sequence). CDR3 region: CASRGPRGYGYTF. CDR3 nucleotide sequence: TGTGCCAGCAGGGGTCCGCGGGGTTATGGCTACACCTTC.

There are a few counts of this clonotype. The CDR3 DNA reads as TGTGCCAGCAGTTTTGACGTGATGGGTTTTGAAAAACTGTTTTTT. Its translation: CASSFDVMGFEKLFF. The chain combines TRBV12-3 or TRBV12-4 with TRBJ1-4; D gene unclear. Trimming pared 3 bases from V and 7 bases from J, leaving 15 bases between. The CDR3 has 15 residues.